The 29 T cell receptor beta chains reported below all come from one sample, sequenced in a study of shared clonotypes between healthy human individuals. The repertoire was sequenced with immunoSEQ multiplex PCR; TCRdb's copy has only in-frame clones and lacks some. The sample holds about 600,000 clones, almost 97% seen once. The sample comprised naive CD4+ T cells sorted from blood. The subset was: CD45RA+ positively selected. Every receptor here comes from a woman in her 30s in good health.

The chain combines TRBV7-2 with TRBJ2-7, with TRBD2 matching 11 bases. V lost 4 bases, J lost 6 bases, and 11 bases stayed unmatched. Germline V gives CDR1 SGHTA, CDR2 FQGNSA. The length of the CDR3 is 16 residues. DNA of the CDR3: TGTGCCAGCAGCTCCCAAAAAACTAGCGGGAGCGGCGAGCAGTACTTC. It codes for CASSSQKTSGSGEQYF. The entire variable domain, with the rest obtained from reference TRBV7-2 and TRBJ2-7, is as follows: GAGVSQSPSNKVTEKGKDVELRCDPISGHTALYWYRQSLGQGLEFLIYFQGNSAPDKSGLPSDRFSAERTGGSVSTLTIQRTQQEDSAVYLCASSSQKTSGSGEQYFGPGTRLTVT.

The V and J genes are TRBV11-2 and TRBJ1-1, with D unclear. Germline CDR1 reads SGHAT; CDR2 reads FQNNGV. This CDR3 is 14 amino acids long. V was shortened by 2 bases and J by 1 base, with 8 bases between the two germline ends. CDR3 in amino acids: CASSLWGGNTEAFF. The CDR3 coding sequence is TGTGCCAGCAGCTTATGGGGAGGGAACACTGAAGCTTTCTTT.

This chain links TRBV5-1 with TRBJ2-7; 7 nucleotides line up with TRBD1. Germline CDR1 SGHRS, CDR2 YFSETQ. V shed 2 bases, J shed 7 bases, and the junction held 9 bases outside the gene matches. There are 14 residues in the CDR3. The CDR3 reads CASSFRDRGKEQYF. In DNA, the CDR3 is TGCGCCAGCAGCTTCCGGGACAGAGGTAAAGAGCAGTACTTC.

The V gene is TRBV27, the J gene TRBJ2-1, with unresolved D. V lost 8 bases to trimming and J lost 6 bases, with 14 bases between them. Germline-derived CDR1 and CDR2 are MNHEY and SMNVEV (reference sequence). The CDR3 extends over 13 amino acids. The CDR3 sequence: CASPGLVPNEQFF. The CDR3 nucleotides are TGTGCCAGCCCCGGATTGGTTCCCAATGAGCAGTTCTTC.

This chain links TRBV2 with TRBJ2-1; D is undetermined. This CDR3 is built from 13 residues. The V and J ends lost 3 bases and 9 bases respectively, with 12 bases between them. Germline loops: CDR1 SNHLY, CDR2 FYNNEI. CDR3 loop: CASSDLQSSEQFF. DNA for the CDR3: TGTGCCAGCAGTGATCTGCAAAGTAGTGAGCAGTTCTTC. Based on the CDR3 plus reference TRBV2 and TRBJ2-1, the full variable domain is EPEVTQTPSHQVTQMGQEVILRCVPISNHLYFYWYRQILGQKVEFLVSFYNNEISEKSEIFDDQFSVERPDGSNFTLKIRSTKLEDSAMYFCASSDLQSSEQFFGPGTRLTVL.

The V call is TRBV28, the J call TRBJ1-5; 7 positions agree with TRBD1. Germline V lookup: CDR1 MDHEN, CDR2 SYDVKM. The CDR3 sequence is 14 residues long. V dropped 7 bases and J dropped 4; count of bases not matched to a gene: 7. CDR3 coding DNA: TGTGCCAGCAACGACCCACAGGGGAATCAGCCCCAGCATTTT. This encodes CASNDPQGNQPQHF.

The V and J genes are TRBV28 and TRBJ1-4; possibly TRBD1 for D (5 bases). The V gene lost 6 bases and the J gene lost 6 bases, with 14 bases spanning the gap. Germline CDR1 reads MDHEN; CDR2 reads SYDVKM. This CDR3 is built from 14 residues. The CDR3 protein is CASSTGTPYEKLFF. Here the CDR3 DNA reads TGTGCCAGCAGCACCGGGACCCCGTATGAAAAACTGTTTTTT.

The rearrangement links TRBV10-3 to TRBJ1-1; the D gene is possibly TRBD1 (6 bases). The CDR3 runs to 13 residues. V lost 6 bases and J 0 bases, leaving 8 bases between the germline ends. Germline CDR1 and CDR2: ENHRY and SYGVKD. CDR3 nucleotides: TGTGCCATCAGGGACAGCATGAACACTGAAGCTTTCTTT. It is translated as CAIRDSMNTEAFF.

The J gene is TRBJ2-4, the V gene TRBV5-6, with TRBD2 as a possible D gene (5 bases). CDR3 length: 16 amino acids. Deletions cut 7 bases from V and 2 bases from J, with 19 bases between. CDR1 is SGHDT and CDR2 is YYEEEE in the germline V gene. The CDR3 is CASSAMTMGPKNIQYF. In DNA form, the CDR3 reads TGTGCCAGCTCCGCGATGACTATGGGTCCCAAAAACATTCAGTACTTC.

The rearrangement uses TRBV7-8 and TRBJ2-5; D not resolved. V was pared by 2 bases and J by 5 bases, with 21 bases between. From germline, CDR1 is SGHVS and CDR2 FQNEAQ. The CDR3 runs to 17 residues. The CDR3 nucleotides read TGTGCCAGCAGCTTATCCAGAGTCGGCGGCTTGTGGGAGACCCAGTACTTC. Encoded protein: CASSLSRVGGLWETQYF.

The chain carries TRBV6-1 and TRBJ2-5; D gene uncertain. The J call is in doubt because the DNA end fits TRBJ2-7 better. The V gene's germline CDR1 is MNHNS and CDR2 SASEGT. This CDR3 is built from 15 residues. The CDR3 spells CASSELVGRSYEQYF. The CDR3 bases are TGTGCCAGCAGTGAATTAGTGGGCAGATCCTACGAGCAGTACTTC.

The chain uses TRBV5-8 and TRBJ1-4; maybe TRBD1 (5 bases). This CDR3 has 15 amino acids. Between the trimmed V and J ends, which lost 0 bases and 8 bases, there was a span of 14 bases. The germline V gene encodes CDR1 SGHTS and CDR2 YDEGEE. The CDR3: CASSLAGVRDEKLFF. CDR3 coding DNA: TGTGCCAGCAGCTTGGCTGGGGTCAGGGACGAAAAACTGTTTTTT.

J is TRBJ1-1 and V is TRBV15; D is unclear. Trimming left V 3 bases short and J 1 base short, with 12 bases between. CDR3 size: 15 residues. The germline gives CDR1 LNHNV, CDR2 YYDKDF (reference sequence). CDR3 sequence reads: CATSRTLTRNTEAFF. The CDR3 DNA follows: TGTGCCACCAGCAGGACGCTTACACGGAACACTGAAGCTTTCTTT.

J is TRBJ2-5 and V is TRBV5-6, with 7 bases fitting TRBD1. The J call may be mistaken, given a closer DNA end match to TRBJ2-7. In germline, CDR1 is SGHDT, CDR2 YYEEEE. The CDR3 is made up of 17 amino acids. The CDR3 loop is CASSLTPTGSSSYEQYF. The CDR3 DNA sequence: TGTGCCAGCAGCTTGACGCCGACAGGGTCAAGCTCCTACGAGCAGTACTTC.

The genes are TRBV5-4 and TRBJ1-1; D is unresolved. The CDR3 is made up of 12 amino acids. V was shortened by 4 bases and J by 2 bases, with 6 bases between the two germline ends. Germline V gene lookup returns CDR1 SGHNT and CDR2 YYREEE (reference sequence). CDR3 in amino acids: CASSKVNTEAFF. CDR3 nucleotides: TGTGCCAGCAGCAAGGTTAACACTGAAGCTTTCTTT.

V is TRBV6-5 and J is TRBJ2-5, with 11 bases identical to TRBD1. The V and J ends lost 4 bases and 5 bases, in that order; junction bases with no gene match: 9. Germline V CDR1 and CDR2: MNHEY, SVGAGI. The CDR3 contains 16 residues. The CDR3 reads CASSSPRTGGEETQYF. The CDR3 DNA reads as TGTGCCAGCAGTTCACCGAGGACAGGGGGCGAGGAGACCCAGTACTTC.

The V and J genes are TRBV28 and TRBJ1-2, with 8 bases matching TRBD1. This CDR3 has 14 amino acids. Trimming at V came to 6 bases and at J to 0 bases, leaving 3 bases not matched to a gene. Looked up from germline, CDR1 is MDHEN and CDR2 is SYDVKM. In DNA, the CDR3 is TGTGCCAGCAGGGACAGGGCGGCTAACTATGGCTACACCTTC. This gives the protein CASRDRAANYGYTF.

The rearrangement uses TRBV5-1 and TRBJ1-4; TRBD1 might be the D (6 bases). Trimming removed 5 bases at V and 8 bases at J, with 13 bases between. Germline CDR1 and CDR2: SGHRS and YFSETQ. CDR3 length: 13 residues. The CDR3 nucleotides read TGCGCCAGCAGGGGCGGGGGCTCGGAAAAACTGTTTTTT. As protein: CASRGGGSEKLFF.

The chain recombines TRBV10-1 with TRBJ2-1; 8 bases agree with TRBD2. Germline CDR1 is WNHNN and CDR2 is SYGVQD (reference sequence). The V and J ends lost 4 bases and 3 bases, in that order; junction bases with no gene match: 2. The CDR3 runs to 14 residues. The CDR3 loop reads CASSARGGYNEQFF. The CDR3 coding sequence is TGCGCCAGCAGTGCACGGGGGGGCTACAATGAGCAGTTCTTC.

This chain joins TRBV2 and TRBJ2-7; TRBD1 or TRBD2 may be the D gene (7 bases each). CDR3 length: 14 amino acids. CDR1 and CDR2 from the germline V gene are SNHLY and FYNNEI. The V gene lost 4 bases and the J gene lost 6 bases, with 16 bases spanning the gap. CDR3 bases: TGTGCCAGCAGTGCTCAGGGGGGGCAGGTCGAGCAGTACTTC. Its translation: CASSAQGGQVEQYF.

The chain uses TRBV10-2 and TRBJ1-1; TRBD1 is a possible D gene (6 bases). The CDR3 is 15 residues long. V dropped 3 bases and J dropped 1 base, with 12 bases sitting between them. CDR1 and CDR2 from the germline V gene are WSHSY and SAAADI. CDR3 in amino acids: CASSDGGGGNTEAFF. The DNA for the CDR3 is TGCGCCAGCAGTGACGGGGGCGGGGGGAACACTGAAGCTTTCTTT.

This chain connects TRBV27 to TRBJ2-3; the D gene is possibly TRBD2 (5 bases). This CDR3 has 17 amino acids. In germline, CDR1 is MNHEY, CDR2 SMNVEV (reference sequence). The ends were cut back, 0 bases at V and 5 bases at J, with 18 bases in the middle. The DNA of the CDR3 is TGTGCCAGCAGTTTATCAGGAGGAACAGTTCAGATAGATACGCAGTATTTT. Protein product: CASSLSGGTVQIDTQYF.

V gene TRBV10-3 combines with J gene TRBJ2-2; 9 nucleotides match TRBD2. CDR3 length: 18 residues. Germline CDR1 ENHRY, CDR2 SYGVKD. V lost 0 bases and J lost 2; bases outside the gene matches: 7. The CDR3 region is CAISESFGSGGNTGELFF. The CDR3 bases are TGTGCCATCAGTGAGTCGTTCGGTAGCGGGGGAAACACCGGGGAGCTGTTTTTT.

The CDR3 region is CASELMGPGQGENQPQHF. The CDR3 DNA reads TGTGCCAGCGAGTTGATGGGCCCGGGACAGGGGGAAAATCAGCCCCAGCATTTT. This rearrangement joins TRBV9 to TRBJ1-5; 11 bases are shared with TRBD1. V shed 7 bases and J 4 bases; nucleotides not matched to a gene: 16. From germline, CDR1 is SGDLS and CDR2 YYNGEE. CDR3 size: 18 residues.

This sequence joins TRBV27 and TRBJ2-2; D gene unclear. This CDR3 is built from 15 residues. The germline V and J ends were trimmed by 2 bases and 0 bases, with 7 bases remaining between them. The germline V gene has CDR1 MNHEY and CDR2 SMNVEV (reference sequence). CDR3 DNA: TGTGCCAGCAGTTTAACGCGACCGAACACCGGGGAGCTGTTTTTT. Its protein is CASSLTRPNTGELFF.

CDR3 DNA sequence: TGCGCCAGCAGCCGAACGGGACCCCGTTGGAATTCACCCCTCCACTTT. As protein: CASSRTGPRWNSPLHF. The rearrangement joins TRBV5-1 to TRBJ1-6; tentatively, D is TRBD1 (5 bases). The V end was cut by 4 bases, the J end by 7 bases, with 18 bases between. Germline CDR1 reads SGHRS; CDR2 reads YFSETQ. The CDR3 length is 16 residues.

The chain employs TRBV5-1 and TRBJ2-7, with no clear D. This CDR3 is 14 amino acids long. V was pared by 0 bases and J by 5 bases, with 12 bases between. CDR1 is SGHRS and CDR2 is YFSETQ in the germline V gene. In DNA, the CDR3 is TGCGCCAGCAGCTTGGGTCAGGACGTCAACGAGCAGTACTTC. This translates into CASSLGQDVNEQYF.

CDR3: CASSLLLAANANYGYTF. The DNA for the CDR3 is TGTGCCAGCAGTTTATTGCTCGCGGCGAACGCTAACTATGGCTACACCTTC. J is TRBJ1-2 and V is TRBV28, with D unclear. The germline gives CDR1 MDHEN, CDR2 SYDVKM. The CDR3 contains 17 residues. Trimming took 1 base from V and 0 from J, leaving 15 bases between them.

The chain carries TRBV27 and TRBJ2-5; 8 nucleotides agree with TRBD2. CDR3 size: 14 residues. Trimming removed 8 bases from V and 4 bases from J; junction bases left unmatched: 9. Per germline, CDR1 MNHEY and CDR2 SMNVEV (reference sequence). The CDR3 DNA follows: TGTGCCAGCGGGAGGGGAGCGGGAGTAGAGACCCAGTACTTC. Translated, it gives CASGRGAGVETQYF.